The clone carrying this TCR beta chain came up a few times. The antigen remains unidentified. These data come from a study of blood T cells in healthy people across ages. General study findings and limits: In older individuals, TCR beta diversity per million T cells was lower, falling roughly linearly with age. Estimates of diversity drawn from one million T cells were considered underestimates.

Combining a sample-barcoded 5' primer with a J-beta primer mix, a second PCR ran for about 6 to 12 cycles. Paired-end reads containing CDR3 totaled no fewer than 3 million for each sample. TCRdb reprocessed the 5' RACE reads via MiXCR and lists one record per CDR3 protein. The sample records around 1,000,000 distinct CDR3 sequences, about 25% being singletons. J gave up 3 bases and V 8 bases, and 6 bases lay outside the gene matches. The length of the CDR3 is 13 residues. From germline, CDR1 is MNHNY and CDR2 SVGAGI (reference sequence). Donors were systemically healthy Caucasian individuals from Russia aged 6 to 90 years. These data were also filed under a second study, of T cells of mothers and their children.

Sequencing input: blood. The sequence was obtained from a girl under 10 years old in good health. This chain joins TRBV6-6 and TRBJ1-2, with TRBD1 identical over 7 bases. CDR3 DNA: TGTGCCAGCCGACAGGGAGGGGACTATGGCTACACCTTC. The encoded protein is CASRQGGDYGYTF.